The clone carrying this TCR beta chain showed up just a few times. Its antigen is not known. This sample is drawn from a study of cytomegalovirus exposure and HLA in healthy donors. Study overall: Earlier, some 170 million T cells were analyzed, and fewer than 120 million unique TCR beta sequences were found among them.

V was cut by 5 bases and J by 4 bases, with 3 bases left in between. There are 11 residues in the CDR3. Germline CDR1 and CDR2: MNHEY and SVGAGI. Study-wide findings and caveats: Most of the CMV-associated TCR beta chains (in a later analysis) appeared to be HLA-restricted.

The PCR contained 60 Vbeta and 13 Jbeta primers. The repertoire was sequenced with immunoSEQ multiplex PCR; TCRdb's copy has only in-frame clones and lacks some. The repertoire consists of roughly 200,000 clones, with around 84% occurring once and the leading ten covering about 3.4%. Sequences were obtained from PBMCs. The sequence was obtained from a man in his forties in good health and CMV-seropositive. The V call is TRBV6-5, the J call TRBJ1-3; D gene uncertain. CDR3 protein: CASSLGNTIYF. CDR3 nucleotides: TGTGCCAGCAGTCTCGGAAACACCATATATTTT.